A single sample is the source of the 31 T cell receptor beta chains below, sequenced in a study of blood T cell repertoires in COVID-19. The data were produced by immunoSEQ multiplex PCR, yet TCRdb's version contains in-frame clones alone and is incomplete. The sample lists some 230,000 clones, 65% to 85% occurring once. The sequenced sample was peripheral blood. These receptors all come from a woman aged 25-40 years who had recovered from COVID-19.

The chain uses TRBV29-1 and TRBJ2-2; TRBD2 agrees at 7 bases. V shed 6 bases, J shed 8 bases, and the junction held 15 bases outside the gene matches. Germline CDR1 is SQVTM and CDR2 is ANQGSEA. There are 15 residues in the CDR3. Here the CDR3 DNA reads TGCAGCGTCGACGAAGGGAGGGGAGCACCGGGGGAGCTGTTTTTT. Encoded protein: CSVDEGRGAPGELFF.

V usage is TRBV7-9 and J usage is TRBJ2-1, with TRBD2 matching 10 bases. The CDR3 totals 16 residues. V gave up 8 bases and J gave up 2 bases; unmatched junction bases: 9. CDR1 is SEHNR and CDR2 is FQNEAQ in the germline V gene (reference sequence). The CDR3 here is CASLPITSGTYNEQFF. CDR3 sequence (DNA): TGTGCCAGCCTGCCTATCACTAGCGGGACCTACAATGAGCAGTTCTTC.

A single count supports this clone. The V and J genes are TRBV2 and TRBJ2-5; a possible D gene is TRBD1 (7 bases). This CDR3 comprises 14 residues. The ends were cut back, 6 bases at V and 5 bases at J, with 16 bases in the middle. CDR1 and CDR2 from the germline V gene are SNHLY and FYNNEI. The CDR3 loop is CASSVQTGRETQYF. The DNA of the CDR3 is TGTGCCAGCAGCGTACAGACAGGGAGGGAGACCCAGTACTTC.

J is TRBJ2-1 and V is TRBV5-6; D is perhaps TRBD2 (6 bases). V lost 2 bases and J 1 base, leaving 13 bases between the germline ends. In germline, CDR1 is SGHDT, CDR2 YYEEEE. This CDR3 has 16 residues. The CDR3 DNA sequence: TGTGCCAGCAGCTTTTTAGGAGGGACTTCCTACAATGAGCAGTTCTTC. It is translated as CASSFLGGTSYNEQFF.

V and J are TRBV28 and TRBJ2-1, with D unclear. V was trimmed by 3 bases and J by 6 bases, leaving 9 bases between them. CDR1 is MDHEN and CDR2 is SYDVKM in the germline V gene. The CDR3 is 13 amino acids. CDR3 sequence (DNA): TGTGCCAGCAGTTTGGGCCAGGTCAATGAGCAGTTCTTC. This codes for CASSLGQVNEQFF.

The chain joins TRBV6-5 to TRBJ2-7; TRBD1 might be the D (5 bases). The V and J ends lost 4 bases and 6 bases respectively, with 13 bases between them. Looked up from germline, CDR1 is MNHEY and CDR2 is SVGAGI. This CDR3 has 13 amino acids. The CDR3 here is CASSFNRKSEQYF. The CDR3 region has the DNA TGTGCCAGCAGTTTTAACAGGAAATCCGAGCAGTACTTC.

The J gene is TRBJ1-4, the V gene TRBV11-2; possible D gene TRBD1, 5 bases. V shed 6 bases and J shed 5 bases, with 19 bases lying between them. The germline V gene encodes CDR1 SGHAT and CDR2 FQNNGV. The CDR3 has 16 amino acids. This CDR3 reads CASRYLPGGQNEKLFF. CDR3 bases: TGTGCCAGCAGATACCTACCCGGGGGTCAGAATGAAAAACTGTTTTTT.

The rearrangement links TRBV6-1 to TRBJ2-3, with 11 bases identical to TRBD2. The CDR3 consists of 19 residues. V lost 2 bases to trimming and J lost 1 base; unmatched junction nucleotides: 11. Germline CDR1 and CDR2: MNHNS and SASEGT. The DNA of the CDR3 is TGTGCCAGCAGTGAATTACCTAGCGGGGGGAGACCAGGCACAGATACGCAGTATTTT. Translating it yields CASSELPSGGRPGTDTQYF.

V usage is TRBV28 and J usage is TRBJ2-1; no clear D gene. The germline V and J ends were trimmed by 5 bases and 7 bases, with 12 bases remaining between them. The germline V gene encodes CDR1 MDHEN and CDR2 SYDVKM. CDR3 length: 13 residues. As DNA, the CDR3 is TGTGCCAGCAGTCCCCCCGCGACAAATGAGCAGTTCTTC. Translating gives CASSPPATNEQFF.

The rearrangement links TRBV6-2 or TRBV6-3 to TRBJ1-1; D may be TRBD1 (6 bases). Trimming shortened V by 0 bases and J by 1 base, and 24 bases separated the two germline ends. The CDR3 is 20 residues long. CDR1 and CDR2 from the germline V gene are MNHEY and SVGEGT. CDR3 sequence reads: CASSYSTVKSGHEGNTEAFF. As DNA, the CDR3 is TGTGCCAGCAGTTACTCGACTGTAAAGTCGGGACACGAGGGGAACACTGAAGCTTTCTTT.

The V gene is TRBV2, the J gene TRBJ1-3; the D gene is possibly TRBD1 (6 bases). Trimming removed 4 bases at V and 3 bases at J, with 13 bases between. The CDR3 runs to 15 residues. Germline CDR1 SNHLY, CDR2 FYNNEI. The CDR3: CASSAGDPHGNTIYF. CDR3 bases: TGTGCCAGCAGTGCAGGGGACCCCCATGGAAACACCATATATTTT.

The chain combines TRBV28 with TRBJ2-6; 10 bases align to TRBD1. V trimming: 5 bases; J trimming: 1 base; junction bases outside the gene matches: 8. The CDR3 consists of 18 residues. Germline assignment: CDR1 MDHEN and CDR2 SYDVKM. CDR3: CASSTRQGAWSGANVLTF. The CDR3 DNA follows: TGTGCCAGCAGTACACGACAGGGGGCGTGGTCTGGGGCCAACGTCCTGACTTTC.

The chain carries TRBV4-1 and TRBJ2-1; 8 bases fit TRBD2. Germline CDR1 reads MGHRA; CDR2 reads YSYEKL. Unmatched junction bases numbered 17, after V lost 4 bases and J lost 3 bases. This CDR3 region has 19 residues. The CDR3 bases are TGCGCCAGCAGCCCTTCCGGGAGGGCCTCGCCCGCAGGCTACAATGAGCAGTTCTTC. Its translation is CASSPSGRASPAGYNEQFF.

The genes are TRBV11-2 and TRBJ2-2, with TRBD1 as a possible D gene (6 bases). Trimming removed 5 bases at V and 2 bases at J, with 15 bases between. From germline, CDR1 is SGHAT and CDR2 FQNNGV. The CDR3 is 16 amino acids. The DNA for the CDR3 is TGTGCCAGCAGCCCGACCCAGGACAGTAACACCGGGGAGCTGTTTTTT. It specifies CASSPTQDSNTGELFF. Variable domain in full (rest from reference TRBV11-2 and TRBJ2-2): EAGVAQSPRYKIIEKRQSVAFWCNPISGHATLYWYQQILGQGPKLLIQFQNNGVVDDSQLPKDRFSAERLKGVDSTLKIQPAKLEDSAVYLCASSPTQDSNTGELFFGEGSRLTVL.

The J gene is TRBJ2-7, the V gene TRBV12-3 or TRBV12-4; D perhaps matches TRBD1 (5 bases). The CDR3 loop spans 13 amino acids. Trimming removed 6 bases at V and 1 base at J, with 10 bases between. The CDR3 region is CASSQGFSYEQYF. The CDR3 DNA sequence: TGTGCCAGCAGCCAGGGATTTTCCTACGAGCAGTACTTC.

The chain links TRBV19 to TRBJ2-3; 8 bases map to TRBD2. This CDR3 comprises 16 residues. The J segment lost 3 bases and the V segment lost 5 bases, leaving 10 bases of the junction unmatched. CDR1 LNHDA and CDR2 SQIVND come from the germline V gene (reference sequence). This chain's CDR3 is CASSDPGGRRTDTQYF. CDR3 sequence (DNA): TGTGCCAGTAGTGATCCGGGGGGGCGACGGACAGATACGCAGTATTTT.

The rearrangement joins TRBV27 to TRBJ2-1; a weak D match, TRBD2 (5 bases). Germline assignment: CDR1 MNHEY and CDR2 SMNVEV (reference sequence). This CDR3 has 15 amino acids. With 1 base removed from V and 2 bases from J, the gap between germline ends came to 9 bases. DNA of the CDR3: TGTGCCAGCAGTTTATGGGCTAGCCCCTACAATGAGCAGTTCTTC. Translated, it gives CASSLWASPYNEQFF.

The CDR3 DNA sequence: TGTGCCAGCAGGAGGAGGGATAACACCGGGGAGCTGTTTTTT. This translates into CASRRRDNTGELFF. J is TRBJ2-2 and V is TRBV2; D may be TRBD2 (6 bases). This CDR3 is 14 amino acids long. Germline V CDR1 and CDR2: SNHLY, FYNNEI. Between the trimmed V and J ends, which lost 6 bases and 2 bases, there was a span of 10 bases.

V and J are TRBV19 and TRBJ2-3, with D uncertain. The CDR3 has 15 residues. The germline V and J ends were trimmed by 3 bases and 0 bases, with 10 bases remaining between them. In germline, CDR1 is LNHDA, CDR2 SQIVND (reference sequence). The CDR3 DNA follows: TGTGCCAGTAGTATGGCCTGGAGAAGCACAGATACGCAGTATTTT. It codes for CASSMAWRSTDTQYF.

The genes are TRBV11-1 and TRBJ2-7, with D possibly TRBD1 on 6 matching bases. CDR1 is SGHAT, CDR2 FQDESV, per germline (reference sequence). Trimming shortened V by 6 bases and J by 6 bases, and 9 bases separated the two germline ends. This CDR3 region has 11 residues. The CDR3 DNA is TGTGCCAGCAGTCAACAGGGCGAGCAGTACTTC. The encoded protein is CASSQQGEQYF.

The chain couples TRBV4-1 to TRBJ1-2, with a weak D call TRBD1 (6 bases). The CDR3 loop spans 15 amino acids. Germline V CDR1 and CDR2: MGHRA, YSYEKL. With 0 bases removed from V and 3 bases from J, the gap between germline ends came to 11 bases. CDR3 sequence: CASSQDRTAYYGYTF. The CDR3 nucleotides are TGCGCCAGCAGCCAAGATAGGACAGCCTACTATGGCTACACCTTC.

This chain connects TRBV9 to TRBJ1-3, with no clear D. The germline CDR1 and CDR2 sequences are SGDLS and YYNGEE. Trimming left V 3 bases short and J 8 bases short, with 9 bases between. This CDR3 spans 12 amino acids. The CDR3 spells CASSALEDTIYF. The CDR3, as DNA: TGTGCCAGCAGCGCCTTAGAGGACACCATATATTTT.

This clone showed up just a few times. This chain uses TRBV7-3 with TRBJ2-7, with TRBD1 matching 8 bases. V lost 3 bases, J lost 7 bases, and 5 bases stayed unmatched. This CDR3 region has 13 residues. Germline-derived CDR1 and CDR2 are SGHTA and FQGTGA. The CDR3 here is CASSFDRGREQYF. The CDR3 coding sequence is TGTGCCAGCAGCTTTGACAGGGGTCGGGAGCAGTACTTC. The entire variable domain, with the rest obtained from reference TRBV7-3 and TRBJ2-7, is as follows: GAGVSQTPSNKVTEKGKYVELRCDPISGHTALYWYRQSLGQGPEFLIYFQGTGAADDSGLPNDRFFAVRPEGSVSTLKIQRTERGDSAVYLCASSFDRGREQYFGPGTRLTVT.

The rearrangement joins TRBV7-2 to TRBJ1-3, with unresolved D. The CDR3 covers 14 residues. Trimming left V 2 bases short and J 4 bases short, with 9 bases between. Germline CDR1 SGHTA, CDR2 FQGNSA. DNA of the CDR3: TGTGCCAGCAGCTTAAGAGTCGAGGGAAACACCATATATTTT. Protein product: CASSLRVEGNTIYF.

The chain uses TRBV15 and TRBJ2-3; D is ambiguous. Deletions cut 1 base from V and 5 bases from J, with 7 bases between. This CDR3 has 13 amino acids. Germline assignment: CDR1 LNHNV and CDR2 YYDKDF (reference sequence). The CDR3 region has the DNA TGTGCCACCAGCAGAGCCAGGTTAGATACGCAGTATTTT. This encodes CATSRARLDTQYF. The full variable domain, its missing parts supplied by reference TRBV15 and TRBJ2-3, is DAMVIQNPRYQVTQFGKPVTLSCSQTLNHNVMYWYQQKSSQAPKLLFHYYDKDFNNEADTPDNFQSRRPNTSFCFLDIRSPGLGDTAMYLCATSRARLDTQYFGPGTRLTVL.

CDR3 protein: CASMVLLEQYF. CDR3 bases: TGTGCCAGCATGGTCCTACTGGAGCAGTACTTC. V is TRBV6-5 and J is TRBJ2-7; D not resolved. V was trimmed by 7 bases and J by 7 bases, leaving 11 bases between them. The CDR3 runs 11 residues. Germline CDR1 reads MNHEY; CDR2 reads SVGAGI.

The CDR3 reads CASSQEEGTGGYEQYF. The CDR3 DNA reads TGTGCCAGCAGCCAAGAGGAGGGGACAGGGGGGTACGAGCAGTACTTC. This chain joins TRBV3-1 (or the pseudogene TRBV3-2) and TRBJ2-7, with 11 bases matching TRBD1. V lost 0 bases, J lost 4 bases, and 5 bases stayed unmatched. This CDR3 has 16 residues. The germline gives CDR1 LGHDT, CDR2 YNNKEL (reference sequence).

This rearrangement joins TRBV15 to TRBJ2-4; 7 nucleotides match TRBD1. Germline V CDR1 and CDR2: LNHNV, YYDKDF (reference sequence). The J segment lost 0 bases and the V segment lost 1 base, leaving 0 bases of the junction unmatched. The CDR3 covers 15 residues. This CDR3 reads CATSRAGGAKNIQYF. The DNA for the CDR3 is TGTGCCACCAGCAGAGCAGGGGGAGCCAAAAACATTCAGTACTTC.

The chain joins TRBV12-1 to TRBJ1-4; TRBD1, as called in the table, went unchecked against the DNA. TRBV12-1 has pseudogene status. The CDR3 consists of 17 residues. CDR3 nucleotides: TGTGCCAGCAGCTTCGAAAGGACAGGGGTGAAGAGTGAAAAACTGTTTTTT. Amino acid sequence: CASSFERTGVKSEKLFF.

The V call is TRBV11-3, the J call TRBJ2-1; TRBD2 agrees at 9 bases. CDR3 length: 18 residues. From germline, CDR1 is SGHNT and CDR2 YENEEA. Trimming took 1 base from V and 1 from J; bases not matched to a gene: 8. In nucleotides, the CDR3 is TGTGCCAGCAGCTTAGGAGTAGCGGGAGTCGGATCCTACAATGAGCAGTTCTTC. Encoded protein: CASSLGVAGVGSYNEQFF.

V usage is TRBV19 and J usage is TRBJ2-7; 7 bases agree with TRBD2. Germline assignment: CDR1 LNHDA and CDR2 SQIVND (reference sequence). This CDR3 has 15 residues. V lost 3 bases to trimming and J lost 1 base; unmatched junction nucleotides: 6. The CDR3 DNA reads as TGTGCCAGTAGTATTGCTCCCGGGAGGTCCTACGAGCAGTACTTC. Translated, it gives CASSIAPGRSYEQYF.